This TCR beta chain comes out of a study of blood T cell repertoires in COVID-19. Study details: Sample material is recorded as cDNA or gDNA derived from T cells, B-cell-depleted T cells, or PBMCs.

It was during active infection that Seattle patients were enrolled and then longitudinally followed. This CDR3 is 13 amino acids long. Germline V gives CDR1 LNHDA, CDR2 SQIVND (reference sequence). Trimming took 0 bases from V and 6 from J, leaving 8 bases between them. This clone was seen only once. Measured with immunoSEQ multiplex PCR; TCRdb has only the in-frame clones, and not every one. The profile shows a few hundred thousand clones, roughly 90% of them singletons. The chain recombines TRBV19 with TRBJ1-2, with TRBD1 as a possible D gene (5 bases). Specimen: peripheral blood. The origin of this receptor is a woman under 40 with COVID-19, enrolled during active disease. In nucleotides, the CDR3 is TGTGCCAGTAGTATAGATCGGGGGAATGGCTACACCTTC. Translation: CASSIDRGNGYTF.